These 8 T cell receptor beta chains were all obtained from the same sample, sequenced in a study of blood T cell repertoires in COVID-19 (dated by TCRdb to 2020 to 2021). Libraries were prepared through the immunoSEQ multiplex PCR assay. TCRdb re-hosts the immuneACCESS table, in-frame sequences only. Its copies lack some clones; in the studies checked, an unresolved V gene accounts for under half of them, and the cause for the rest is not known. The sample table shows 110,000 or so clones, and around 85% are seen once. The biggest ten clones account for around 13% of the sample. The specimen was peripheral blood. The receptors were gathered from a human donor in a cohort sampled during active COVID-19.

This chain connects TRBV3-1 (or the pseudogene TRBV3-2) to TRBJ1-2; weak D call: TRBD1 (5 bases). Germline values: CDR1 LGHDT, CDR2 YNNKEL (reference sequence). V lost 3 bases, J lost 5 bases, and 13 bases lay in between. The CDR3 sequence is 14 residues long. In DNA, the CDR3 is TGTGCCAGCAGCCATACCGGGGGGGGGTATGGCTACACCTTC. Protein product: CASSHTGGGYGYTF.

This chain connects TRBV12-1 to TRBJ2-5; TRBD2 was called by the table and not checked on the DNA. TRBV12-1 is listed as a pseudogene. This CDR3 is 17 amino acids long. CDR3: CASSFGRWGGAEETQYF. DNA of the CDR3: TGTGCCAGCAGCTTTGGGAGGTGGGGGGGCGCGGAGGAGACCCAGTACTTC.

The chain has TRBV6-5 and TRBJ1-5; TRBD1 matches at 9 bases. Unmatched junction bases numbered 8, after V lost 8 bases and J lost 3 bases. The germline V gene encodes CDR1 MNHEY and CDR2 SVGAGI. The CDR3 totals 15 residues. The CDR3: CASYSGQGDNQPQHF. CDR3 DNA sequence: TGTGCCAGCTACTCGGGACAGGGAGACAATCAGCCCCAGCATTTT.

The rearrangement joins TRBV30 to TRBJ1-6; TRBD1 matches 8 bases. Unmatched junction bases numbered 1, after V lost 4 bases and J lost 5 bases. In germline, CDR1 is GTSNPN, CDR2 SVGIG (reference sequence). The CDR3 is 13 residues long. The CDR3 DNA reads as TGTGCCTGGAAGACAGGGGATAATTCACCCCTCCACTTT. Translating gives CAWKTGDNSPLHF.

CDR3 residues: CASSFGLAGGSRWYF. In DNA form, the CDR3 reads TGTGCCAGCAGTTTTGGACTAGCGGGGGGATCAAGGTGGTACTTC. The chain is built from TRBV28 and TRBJ2-5; TRBD2 agrees at 14 bases. V dropped 3 bases and J dropped 13; count of bases not matched to a gene: 10. CDR1 and CDR2 (germline): MDHEN, SYDVKM. The CDR3 is 15 amino acids.

This chain links TRBV3-1 (or the pseudogene TRBV3-2) with TRBJ2-7; 7 bases agree with TRBD2. CDR3 size: 14 residues. The V gene's germline CDR1 is LGHDT and CDR2 YNNKEL (reference sequence). V lost 4 bases and J lost 3; bases outside the gene matches: 6. The CDR3 spells CASSLREGGYEQYF. The CDR3 DNA reads as TGTGCCAGCAGCCTTAGGGAGGGTGGCTACGAGCAGTACTTC.

The chain recombines TRBV6-2 or TRBV6-3 with TRBJ2-7; a weak D match, TRBD1 (5 bases). Trimming cost V 2 bases and J 3 bases, with 8 bases left between them. The CDR3 covers 13 residues. Germline lookup yields CDR1 MNHEY and CDR2 SVGEGT. Here the CDR3 DNA reads TGTGCCAGCAGTTACGGACATAACTACGAGCAGTACTTC. Translation: CASSYGHNYEQYF.

CDR3 nucleotides: TGTGCCAGCAGCCAAGTCCCGGGACAGGGGAAGGATGAGCAGTTCTTC. The encoded protein is CASSQVPGQGKDEQFF. V gene TRBV3-1 (or the pseudogene TRBV3-2) combines with J gene TRBJ2-1; TRBD1 aligns across 10 bases. The CDR3 is 16 amino acids. Trimming cost V 1 base and J 8 bases; bases outside gene matches: 8. Germline V gives CDR1 LGHDT, CDR2 YNNKEL (reference sequence).